The 27 T cell receptor beta chains listed next were all sequenced from one sample in a study of cytomegalovirus exposure and HLA in healthy donors. Both 60 Vbeta primers and 13 Jbeta primers went into the PCR. The method was immunoSEQ multiplex PCR; TCRdb's version includes in-frame clones alone and lacks a portion of them. The table records about 240,000 clones, just under 80% of them present only once. The sample comprised PBMCs. Source of these receptors: a boy aged 5 to 17 in good health and CMV-seronegative.

The chain carries TRBV2 and TRBJ1-5; 9 positions agree with TRBD1. The CDR3 loop spans 15 amino acids. Trimming removed 2 bases from V and 7 bases from J; junction bases left unmatched: 6. Germline CDR1 SNHLY, CDR2 FYNNEI. The CDR3 protein is CASSEYGDRVQPQHF. The CDR3 DNA is TGTGCCAGCAGTGAATACGGGGACAGGGTACAGCCCCAGCATTTT.

The chain is built from TRBV19 and TRBJ2-7; 10 bases are a match to TRBD1. Germline V CDR1 and CDR2: LNHDA, SQIVND (reference sequence). The CDR3 has 13 residues. With 10 bases clipped from V and 3 bases from J, the junction kept 6 bases outside the gene matches. This CDR3 reads CANPGQGDYEQYF. The DNA of the CDR3 is TGTGCCAATCCCGGACAGGGGGACTACGAGCAGTACTTC. The complete variable domain, with remaining parts taken from reference TRBV19 and TRBJ2-7, reads DGGITQSPKYLFRKEGQNVTLSCEQNLNHDAMYWYRQDPGQGLRLIYYSQIVNDFQKGDIAEGYSVSREKKESFPLTVTSAQKNPTAFYLCANPGQGDYEQYFGPGTRLTVT.

This chain uses TRBV9 with TRBJ1-1; perhaps TRBD1 as D (6 bases). CDR1 SGDLS and CDR2 YYNGEE come from the germline V gene. Deletions cut 4 bases from V and 5 bases from J, with 12 bases between. This CDR3 comprises 13 residues. The CDR3 region is CASSPNDRTEAFF. The CDR3 bases are TGTGCCAGCAGCCCAAACGACAGGACTGAAGCTTTCTTT.

The chain joins TRBV5-8 to TRBJ2-3; the D gene is possibly TRBD2 (5 bases). The CDR3 is 16 residues long. Deletions cut 0 bases from V and 1 base from J, with 12 bases between. The germline gives CDR1 SGHTS, CDR2 YDEGEE. CDR3 sequence (DNA): TGTGCCAGCAGCTTGGGGTGGCGGGTGGGCACAGATACGCAGTATTTT. Encoded protein: CASSLGWRVGTDTQYF.

V usage is TRBV7-9 and J usage is TRBJ2-5; TRBD2 might be the D (6 bases). This CDR3 contains 14 residues. Trimming stripped 1 base from V and 5 bases from J, with 11 bases between. In germline, CDR1 is SEHNR, CDR2 FQNEAQ (reference sequence). In DNA form, the CDR3 reads TGTGCCAGCAGCTTAGTTGGAGGGAGGGAGACCCAGTACTTC. Amino acids: CASSLVGGRETQYF.

This clone was found once. This sequence joins TRBV6-5 and TRBJ1-2; tentatively, D is TRBD1 (5 bases). V lost 2 bases and J 7 bases, leaving 14 bases between the germline ends. The CDR3 spans 14 residues. In germline, CDR1 is MNHEY, CDR2 SVGAGI. The CDR3 protein is CASSYTQGLRGYTF. The CDR3 DNA follows: TGTGCCAGCAGTTACACTCAGGGATTACGTGGCTACACCTTC.

The chain has TRBV7-9 and TRBJ1-4; D might be TRBD1 (6 bases). Trimming removed 5 bases from V and 7 bases from J, with 11 bases in between. Germline CDR1 and CDR2: SEHNR and FQNEAQ (reference sequence). This CDR3 comprises 13 residues. CDR3 sequence: CASSLTGIEKLFF. DNA for the CDR3: TGTGCCAGCAGCCTAACAGGGATTGAAAAACTGTTTTTT.

This chain connects TRBV4-1 to TRBJ1-1; possible D gene TRBD1, 5 bases. The V end lost 1 base, the J end lost 6 bases, and 18 bases lay between the germline ends. The CDR3 is 16 residues long. Germline lookup yields CDR1 MGHRA and CDR2 YSYEKL. The DNA of the CDR3 is TGCGCCAGCAGCCAAGCGGGGGGAGGGACCAAGGCTGAAGCTTTCTTT. It translates to CASSQAGGGTKAEAFF.

This clone appeared a few times. The chain has TRBV7-9 and TRBJ1-2; D gene ambiguous. Germline lookup yields CDR1 SEHNR and CDR2 FQNEAQ (reference sequence). The CDR3 is 13 residues long. With 3 bases removed from V and 2 bases from J, the gap between germline ends came to 7 bases. In DNA form, the CDR3 reads TGTGCCAGCAGCTTCACAGAGAACTATGGCTACACCTTC. This gives the protein CASSFTENYGYTF.

The J gene is TRBJ2-6, the V gene TRBV7-6; D call uncertain. Trimming cost V 4 bases and J 0 bases, with 10 bases left between them. Germline values: CDR1 SGHVS, CDR2 FNYEAQ. The CDR3 length is 16 residues. The CDR3 nucleotides are TGTGCCAGCAGCTCCCCGGGTCGCTCTGGGGCCAACGTCCTGACTTTC. Its translation is CASSSPGRSGANVLTF.

V gene TRBV27 combines with J gene TRBJ2-1, with D perhaps matching TRBD1 (5 bases). The CDR3 spans 16 residues. Germline CDR1 is MNHEY and CDR2 is SMNVEV (reference sequence). The V and J ends lost 6 bases and 6 bases respectively, with 21 bases between them. The CDR3 nucleotides are TGTGCCAGCAGCCGCAAGACAGTGCCCCAGGGCAATGAGCAGTTCTTC. This gives the protein CASSRKTVPQGNEQFF.

The chain recombines TRBV5-1 with TRBJ2-2, with a weak D call TRBD1 (5 bases). The CDR3 has 16 residues. From germline, CDR1 is SGHRS and CDR2 YFSETQ. V lost 2 bases and J lost 0, with 11 bases in between. The CDR3 nucleotides are TGCGCCAGCAGCTTCAGGGCGGAGACGAACACCGGGGAGCTGTTTTTT. Protein product: CASSFRAETNTGELFF.

The rearrangement joins TRBV7-9 to TRBJ2-1; D uncertain. CDR3 size: 14 residues. In germline, CDR1 is SEHNR, CDR2 FQNEAQ (reference sequence). Trimming pared 2 bases from V and 6 bases from J, leaving 11 bases between. CDR3 nucleotide sequence: TGTGCCAGCAGCTTAAGTCTGGCAATCAATGAGCAGTTCTTC. The encoded protein is CASSLSLAINEQFF.

This clone was seen only a few times. The chain couples TRBV6-1 to TRBJ2-1; 9 bases map to TRBD1. Trimming at V came to 6 bases and at J to 0 bases, leaving 12 bases not matched to a gene. This CDR3 contains 18 residues. Germline CDR1 MNHNS, CDR2 SASEGT. The CDR3 region has the DNA TGTGCCAGCAGGGAATACAGCGGGACAGGGAGCTCCTACAATGAGCAGTTCTTC. Its translation: CASREYSGTGSSYNEQFF.

This clone was found a few times. CDR3 in amino acids: CASRPGQVVKPQHF. CDR3 nucleotide sequence: TGTGCCAGTAGGCCGGGACAGGTCGTAAAGCCCCAGCATTTT. V is TRBV19 and J is TRBJ1-5, with 8 nucleotides matching TRBD1. J gave up 8 bases and V 6 bases, and 9 bases lay outside the gene matches. CDR1 is LNHDA and CDR2 is SQIVND in the germline V gene (reference sequence). The CDR3 is 14 amino acids.

The rearrangement links TRBV30 to TRBJ2-5; TRBD1 matches at 7 bases. CDR1 and CDR2 from the germline V gene are GTSNPN and SVGIG (reference sequence). CDR3 length equals 14 residues. The ends lost 6 bases at V and 5 bases at J; junction bases unmatched: 12. CDR3 in DNA: TGTGCCTGTTGGAACAGGGGCGTAGGGGAGACCCAGTACTTC. It translates to CACWNRGVGETQYF. The full variable domain, rest sourced from reference TRBV30 and TRBJ2-5, is SQTIHQWPATLVQPVGSPLSLECTVEGTSNPNLYWYRQAAGRGLQLLFYSVGIGQISSEVPQNLSASRPQDRQFILSSKKLLLSDSGFYLCACWNRGVGETQYFGPGTRLLVL.

V and J are TRBV19 and TRBJ2-2; perhaps TRBD2 as D (7 bases). Germline values: CDR1 LNHDA, CDR2 SQIVND (reference sequence). V shed 5 bases and J shed 3 bases, with 16 bases lying between them. This CDR3 spans 16 amino acids. The CDR3 DNA sequence: TGTGCCAGTAGTTCCGCCTGGGGGGGCTACACCGGGGAGCTGTTTTTT. Translated, it gives CASSSAWGGYTGELFF. The variable domain in full, with the rest retrieved from reference TRBV19 and TRBJ2-2, is DGGITQSPKYLFRKEGQNVTLSCEQNLNHDAMYWYRQDPGQGLRLIYYSQIVNDFQKGDIAEGYSVSREKKESFPLTVTSAQKNPTAFYLCASSSAWGGYTGELFFGEGSRLTVL.

The V and J genes are TRBV4-2 and TRBJ1-4, with D possibly matching TRBD1 (5 bases). Per the germline V gene, CDR1 is LGHNA and CDR2 is YNFKEQ. The V end lost 4 bases, the J end lost 1 base, and 13 bases lay between the germline ends. This CDR3 region has 16 residues. The CDR3, as DNA: TGTGCCAGCAGCCCGCAGGGCTGGAGAACTAATGAAAAACTGTTTTTT. It translates to CASSPQGWRTNEKLFF.

The chain uses TRBV6-1 and TRBJ2-3; 7 bases line up with TRBD2. The V segment lost 6 bases and the J segment 4 bases; nucleotides outside the gene matches: 7. CDR3 size: 14 residues. Per germline, CDR1 MNHNS and CDR2 SASEGT. CDR3 sequence reads: CASSRMGGADTQYF. The CDR3, as DNA: TGTGCCAGCAGCCGGATGGGGGGGGCAGATACGCAGTATTTT.

The chain has TRBV19 and TRBJ1-1; TRBD1 is a possible D gene (5 bases). The CDR3 extends over 14 amino acids. Germline values: CDR1 LNHDA, CDR2 SQIVND (reference sequence). With 4 bases removed from V and 4 bases from J, the gap between germline ends came to 13 bases. CDR3 residues: CASSRGRGGTEAFF. The CDR3 coding sequence is TGTGCCAGTAGTAGGGGGAGGGGAGGCACTGAAGCTTTCTTT.

This chain joins TRBV7-6 and TRBJ1-5, with 11 bases that match TRBD1. V trimming: 5 bases; J trimming: 7 bases; junction bases outside the gene matches: 7. CDR3 length: 15 residues. The V gene's germline CDR1 is SGHVS and CDR2 FNYEAQ. DNA for the CDR3: TGTGCCAGCAGCCTGGGACAGGGGGTGGGCCAGCCCCAGCATTTT. It codes for CASSLGQGVGQPQHF. The full variable domain, completed using reference TRBV7-6 and TRBJ1-5, is GAGVSQSPRYKVTKRGQDVALRCDPISGHVSLYWYRQALGQGPEFLTYFNYEAQQDKSGLPNDRFSAERPEGSISTLTIQRTEQRDSAMYRCASSLGQGVGQPQHFGDGTRLSIL.

This chain uses TRBV5-1 with TRBJ1-6; 7 bases are shared with TRBD1. In germline, CDR1 is SGHRS, CDR2 YFSETQ. The trim removed 1 base at V and 9 bases at J, leaving 4 bases unmatched. CDR3 size: 14 residues. The CDR3 spells CASSLRGGTSPLHF. CDR3 DNA sequence: TGCGCCAGCAGCTTGCGAGGGGGCACTTCACCCCTCCACTTT.

This clone appeared a single time. This sequence joins TRBV7-9 and TRBJ1-1; 10 bases are shared with TRBD1. Per germline, CDR1 SEHNR and CDR2 FQNEAQ (reference sequence). V shed 5 bases and J 2 bases; nucleotides not matched to a gene: 14. This CDR3 contains 18 residues. This CDR3 is CASSLSGTGEVVNTEAFF. The CDR3 DNA is TGTGCCAGCAGCCTGTCCGGGACAGGGGAGGTAGTCAACACTGAAGCTTTCTTT.

V gene TRBV30 combines with J gene TRBJ2-7, with D maybe TRBD2 (5 bases). The V gene lost 2 bases and the J gene lost 4 bases, with 6 bases spanning the gap. There are 11 residues in the CDR3. Germline V CDR1 and CDR2: GTSNPN, SVGIG (reference sequence). The CDR3 region has the DNA TGTGCCTGGAGTCCGGGGTACGAGCAGTACTTC. Protein product: CAWSPGYEQYF.

This clone was counted a few times. The chain recombines TRBV4-1 with TRBJ2-2, with 8 bases identical to TRBD1. The CDR3 is 15 amino acids. Germline values: CDR1 MGHRA, CDR2 YSYEKL. V lost 7 bases and J lost 12; bases outside the gene matches: 16. CDR3 loop: CASNPLWHWTGKLFF. CDR3 nucleotides: TGCGCCAGCAACCCTCTGTGGCATTGGACAGGGAAGCTGTTTTTT.

The rearrangement uses TRBV29-1 and TRBJ2-1, with TRBD1 matching over 10 bases. Per the germline V gene, CDR1 is SQVTM and CDR2 is ANQGSEA. The CDR3 loop spans 18 amino acids. The junction had 22 bases not matched to a gene; V was cut back by 6 bases and J by 8 bases. CDR3: CSVPLRQGARAGTHEQFF. The CDR3 coding sequence is TGCAGCGTCCCCCTCAGACAGGGGGCCAGGGCGGGGACCCATGAGCAGTTCTTC.

The chain uses TRBV19 and TRBJ2-2; TRBD2 matches 11 bases. Unmatched junction bases numbered 9, after V lost 5 bases and J lost 7 bases. Germline lookup yields CDR1 LNHDA and CDR2 SQIVND (reference sequence). The CDR3 has 16 amino acids. Written as DNA, the CDR3 is TGTGCCAGTAGTCCCCTAGCGGGAGGTTCCGACGGGGAGCTGTTTTTT. This codes for CASSPLAGGSDGELFF. Filled out from reference TRBV19 and TRBJ2-2, the complete variable domain reads DGGITQSPKYLFRKEGQNVTLSCEQNLNHDAMYWYRQDPGQGLRLIYYSQIVNDFQKGDIAEGYSVSREKKESFPLTVTSAQKNPTAFYLCASSPLAGGSDGELFFGEGSRLTVL.